The present TCR beta chain was sequenced within a study of type 1 regulatory T cells. The wider study: An in vitro protocol generated T-allo10, a Tr1-enriched, alloantigen-specific CD4 T cell product.

Trimming took off 4 bases at V and 12 bases at J, with 19 bases between the two ends. The CDR3 has 13 amino acids. Germline CDR1 reads SGHRS; CDR2 reads YFSETQ. Each CDR3 protein gets one entry after TCRdb re-called the reads with MiXCR. This table has approximately 14,000 distinct CDR3 sequences, about 13% appearing once. In this sample, this clonotype is medium-sized. Its target is unknown. The specimen sequenced was cultured T cells, either the whole culture or a sorted T cell fraction (not recorded which). This clonotype was obtained from a human donor in good health. The rearrangement joins TRBV5-1 to TRBJ1-2; maybe TRBD1 (6 bases). As DNA, the CDR3 is TGCGCCAGCAGCCCACTTGGGGGCGGGAGTAACACCTTC. It yields the protein CASSPLGGGSNTF.